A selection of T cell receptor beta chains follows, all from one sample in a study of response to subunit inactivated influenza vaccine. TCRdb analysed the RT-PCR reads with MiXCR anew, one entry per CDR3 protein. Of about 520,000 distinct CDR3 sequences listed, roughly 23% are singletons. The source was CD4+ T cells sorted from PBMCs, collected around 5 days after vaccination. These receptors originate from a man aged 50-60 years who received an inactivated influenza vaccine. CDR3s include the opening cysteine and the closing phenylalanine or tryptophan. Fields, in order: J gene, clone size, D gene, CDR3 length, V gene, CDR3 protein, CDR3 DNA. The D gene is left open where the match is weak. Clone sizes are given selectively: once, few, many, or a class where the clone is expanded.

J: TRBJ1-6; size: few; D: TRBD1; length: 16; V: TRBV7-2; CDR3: CASRRTGGEGNSPLHF; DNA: TGTGCCAGCAGGAGGACAGGGGGGGAAGGTAATTCACCCCTCCACTTT
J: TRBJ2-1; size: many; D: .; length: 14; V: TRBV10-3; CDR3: CAISAIGNNNEQFF; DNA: TGTGCCATCAGTGCTATCGGGAACAACAATGAGCAGTTCTTC
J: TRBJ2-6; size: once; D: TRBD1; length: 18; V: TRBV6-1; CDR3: CASRERTGGISGANVLTF; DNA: TGTGCCAGCAGAGAAAGGACAGGGGGTATCTCTGGGGCCAACGTCCTGACTTTC
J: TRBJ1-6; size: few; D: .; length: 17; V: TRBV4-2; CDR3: CASSPRWRRDYNSPLHF; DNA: TGTGCCAGCAGCCCTCGATGGAGACGAGACTATAATTCACCCCTCCACTTT
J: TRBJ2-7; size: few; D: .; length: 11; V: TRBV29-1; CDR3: CSVSTLDEQYF; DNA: TGCAGCGTCTCTACCCTCGACGAGCAGTACTTC
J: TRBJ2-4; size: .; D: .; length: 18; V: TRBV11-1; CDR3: CASSSPPLGTLTKNIQYF; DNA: TGTGCCAGCAGCTCGCCCCCGTTGGGGACCCTAACCAAAAACATTCAGTACTTC
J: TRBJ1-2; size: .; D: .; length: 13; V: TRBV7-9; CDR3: CASSQEVDNGYTF; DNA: TGTGCCAGCAGCCAAGAGGTAGACAATGGCTACACCTTC
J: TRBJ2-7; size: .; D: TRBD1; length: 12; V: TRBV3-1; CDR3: CASSQERGRLYF; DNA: TGTGCCAGCAGCCAAGAAAGGGGGCGCTTATACTTC
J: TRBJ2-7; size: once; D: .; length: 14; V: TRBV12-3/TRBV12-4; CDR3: CASSLRDTATEQYF; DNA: TGTGCCAGCAGCCTCCGGGACACGGCAACCGAGCAGTACTTC
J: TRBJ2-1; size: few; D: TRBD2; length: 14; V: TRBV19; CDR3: CASTAAGVGNEQFF; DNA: TGTGCCAGTACCGCAGCGGGAGTCGGGAATGAGCAGTTCTTC
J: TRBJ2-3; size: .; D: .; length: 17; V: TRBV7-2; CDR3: CASSFRRGELSPDTQYF; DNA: TGTGCCAGCAGCTTCCGCCGAGGAGAGCTTAGTCCAGATACGCAGTATTTT
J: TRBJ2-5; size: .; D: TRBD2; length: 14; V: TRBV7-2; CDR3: CASSRLAGRETQYF; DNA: TGTGCCAGCAGCCGACTAGCGGGACGGGAGACCCAGTACTTC
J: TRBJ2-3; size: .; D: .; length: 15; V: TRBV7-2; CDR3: CASSGGPDAADTQYF; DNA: TGTGCCAGCAGCGGTGGGCCAGATGCCGCAGATACGCAGTATTTT
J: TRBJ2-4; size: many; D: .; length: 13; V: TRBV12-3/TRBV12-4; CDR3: CASSFNTHGGAIF; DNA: TGTGCCAGCAGTTTCAACACACACGGAGGTGCTATATTC
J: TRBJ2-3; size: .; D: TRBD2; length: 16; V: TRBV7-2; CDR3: CASSLATSGSYDTQYF; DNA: TGTGCCAGCAGCTTAGCAACTAGCGGGAGCTACGATACGCAGTATTTT
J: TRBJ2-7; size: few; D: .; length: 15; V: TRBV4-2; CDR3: CASSQDDSGSYEQYF; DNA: TGTGCCAGCAGCCAAGATGATTCGGGGAGCTACGAGCAGTACTTC
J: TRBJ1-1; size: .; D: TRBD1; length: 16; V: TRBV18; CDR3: CASSPRQGALNTEAFF; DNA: TGTGCCAGCTCACCGAGACAGGGGGCTCTGAACACTGAAGCTTTCTTT
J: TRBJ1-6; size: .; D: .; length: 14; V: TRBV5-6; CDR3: CASSSGRQNSPLHF; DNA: TGTGCCAGCAGCTCGGGACGGCAGAATTCACCCCTCCACTTT
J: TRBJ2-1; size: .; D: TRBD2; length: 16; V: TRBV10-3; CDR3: CAISLGLAGAYNEQFF; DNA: TGTGCCATCAGTTTGGGACTAGCGGGCGCCTACAATGAGCAGTTCTTC
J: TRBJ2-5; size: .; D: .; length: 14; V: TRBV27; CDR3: CASSPRWDTETQYF; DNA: TGTGCCAGCAGTCCCCGATGGGACACGGAGACCCAGTACTTC
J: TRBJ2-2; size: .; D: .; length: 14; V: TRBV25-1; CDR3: CASSEGPNTGELFF; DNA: TGTGCCAGCAGTGAGGGACCCAACACCGGGGAGCTGTTTTTT
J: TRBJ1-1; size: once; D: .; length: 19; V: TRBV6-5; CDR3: CASSYSSVALAGGLTEAFF; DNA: TGTGCCAGCAGTTACTCCTCCGTCGCGTTGGCGGGGGGCCTCACTGAAGCTTTCTTT
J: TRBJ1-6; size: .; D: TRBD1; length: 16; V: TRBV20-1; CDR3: CSARMDRIGGNSPLHF; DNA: TGCAGTGCTAGGATGGACAGGATCGGAGGCAATTCACCCCTCCACTTT
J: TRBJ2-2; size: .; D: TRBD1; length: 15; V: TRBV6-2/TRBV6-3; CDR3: CASSYGTVNTGELFF; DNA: TGTGCCAGCAGTTACGGGACAGTGAACACCGGGGAGCTGTTTTTT
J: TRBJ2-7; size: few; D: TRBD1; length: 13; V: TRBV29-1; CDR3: CSVGTGSSYEQYF; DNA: TGCAGCGTGGGGACAGGGTCTTCCTACGAGCAGTACTTC
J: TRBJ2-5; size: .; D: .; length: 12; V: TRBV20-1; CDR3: CSAGRPSGTQYF; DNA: TGCAGTGCTGGGAGGCCTAGTGGGACCCAGTACTTC
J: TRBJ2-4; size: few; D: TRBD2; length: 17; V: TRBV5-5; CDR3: CASSPLGGDLAKNIQYF; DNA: TGTGCCAGCAGCCCCCTGGGAGGGGACCTAGCCAAAAACATTCAGTACTTC
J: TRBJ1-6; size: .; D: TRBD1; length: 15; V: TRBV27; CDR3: CASSSRTGSYSPLHF; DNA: TGTGCCAGCAGTTCTAGGACAGGATCATATTCACCCCTCCACTTT
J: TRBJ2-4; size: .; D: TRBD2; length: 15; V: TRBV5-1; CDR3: CASRLAGGSGNIQYF; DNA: TGCGCCAGCAGACTAGCGGGAGGGTCGGGAAACATTCAGTACTTC
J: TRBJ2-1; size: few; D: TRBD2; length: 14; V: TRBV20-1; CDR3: CSASTSGRNNEQFF; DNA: TGCAGTGCTTCGACTAGCGGGAGGAACAATGAGCAGTTCTTC
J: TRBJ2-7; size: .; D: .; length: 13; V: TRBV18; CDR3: CASSYTEPHEQYF; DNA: TGTGCCAGCTCATATACGGAGCCCCACGAGCAGTACTTC
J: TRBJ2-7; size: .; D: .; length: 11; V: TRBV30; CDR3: CAWSAFYEQYF; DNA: TGTGCCTGGAGTGCTTTTTACGAGCAGTACTTC
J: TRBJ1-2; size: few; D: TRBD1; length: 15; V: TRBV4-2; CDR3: CASSQDGDRGYGYTF; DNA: TGTGCCAGCAGCCAAGATGGGGACAGGGGCTATGGCTACACCTTC
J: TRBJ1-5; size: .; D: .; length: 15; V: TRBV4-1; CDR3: CASSQDNRLNQPQHF; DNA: TGCGCCAGCAGCCAAGATAACCGACTCAATCAGCCCCAGCATTTT
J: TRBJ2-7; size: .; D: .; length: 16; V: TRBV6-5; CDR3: CASSYSGGPLPYEQYF; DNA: TGTGCCAGCAGTTACTCTGGGGGGCCCCTTCCCTACGAGCAGTACTTC
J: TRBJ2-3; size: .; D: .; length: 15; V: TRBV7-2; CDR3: CASSSQKGRTDTQYF; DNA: TGTGCCAGCAGCTCACAAAAGGGACGCACAGATACGCAGTATTTT
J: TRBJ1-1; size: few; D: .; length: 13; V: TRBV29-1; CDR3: CSVDAVLNTEAFF; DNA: TGCAGCGTGGACGCCGTACTGAACACTGAAGCTTTCTTT
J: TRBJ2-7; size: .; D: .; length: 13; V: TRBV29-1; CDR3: CSVAGWERHEQYF; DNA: TGCAGCGTTGCGGGGTGGGAGCGGCACGAGCAGTACTTC
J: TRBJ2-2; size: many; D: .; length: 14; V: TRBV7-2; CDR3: CASSPVLVAGELFF; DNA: TGTGCCAGCAGCCCGGTATTGGTCGCCGGGGAGCTGTTTTTT
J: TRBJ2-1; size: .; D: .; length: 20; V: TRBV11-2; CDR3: CASSLGRLSPARSSYNEQFF; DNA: TGTGCCAGCAGCTTAGGTCGACTCTCTCCGGCCCGAAGCTCCTACAATGAGCAGTTCTTC
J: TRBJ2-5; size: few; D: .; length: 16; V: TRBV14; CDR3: CASSQAGSNIRETQYF; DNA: TGTGCCAGCAGCCAAGCCGGGAGTAATATACGAGAGACCCAGTACTTC
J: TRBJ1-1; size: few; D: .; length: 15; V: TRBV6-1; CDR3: CASSPAWGGRTEAFF; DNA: TGTGCCAGCAGTCCCGCATGGGGGGGCAGGACTGAAGCTTTCTTT
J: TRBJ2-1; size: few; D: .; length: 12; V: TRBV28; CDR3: CASRDLHNEQFF; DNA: TGTGCCAGCCGGGACTTGCACAATGAGCAGTTCTTC
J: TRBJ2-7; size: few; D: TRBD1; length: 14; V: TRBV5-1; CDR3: CASNQQGSSYEQYF; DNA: TGCGCCAGCAACCAACAGGGGAGCTCCTACGAGCAGTACTTC
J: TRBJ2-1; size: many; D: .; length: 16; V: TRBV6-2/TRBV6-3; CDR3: CASSLEGQLILGEQFF; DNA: TGTGCCAGCAGTTTGGAGGGACAGCTAATCCTCGGTGAGCAGTTCTTC